Presented here are 21 T cell receptor beta chains from one specimen sequenced in a study of regulatory T cells in long-lasting Graves disease. For TCR beta, libraries came from iRepertoire HTBI primers and Arm-PCR of CDR3 regions. TCRdb itself ran the multiplex PCR reads through MiXCR, one entry per CDR3 protein. The repertoire has hundreds of thousands of distinct CDR3 sequences, 16% of them found once; the top ten carry about 32%. Indicated time point: newly diagnosed GD, antithyroid drugs for less than 3 months. Isolated PBMC RNA provided the starting material for the TCR library. This sample also belongs to another study, concerning T cells in Graves' hyperthyroidism and ophthalmopathy.

Sequencing was performed on peripheral blood mononuclear cells (PBMCs), taken at new diagnosis, from a patient treated with antithyroid drugs. All receptors come from a middle-aged man with Graves disease.

With respect to this clonotype: A junction end diverges from the germline sequence, so it may reflect a read error. The V gene is TRBV28, the J gene TRBJ1-2, with unresolved D. The CDR3 runs to 14 residues. The V gene's germline CDR1 is MDHEN and CDR2 SYDVKM. Written as DNA, the CDR3 is TGTGCCAGCAATTTATCCGGGTTTGACTATGGCTACACCTTC. Its translation is CASNLSGFDYGYTF.

The V call is TRBV28, the J call TRBJ2-3, with 12 positions matching TRBD2. The CDR3 spans 16 residues. J was trimmed by 5 bases and V by 3 bases; bases with no gene match: 6. The germline CDR1 and CDR2 sequences are MDHEN and SYDVKM. The CDR3: CASSFGLAGRGDTQYF. The CDR3 nucleotides read TGTGCCAGCAGTTTCGGACTAGCGGGGCGGGGAGATACGCAGTATTTT.

This clonotype was picked up a small number of times. This chain connects TRBV19 to TRBJ2-1; tentatively, D is TRBD2 (5 bases). Germline CDR1 reads LNHDA; CDR2 reads SQIVND (reference sequence). Trimming stripped 7 bases from V and 8 bases from J, with 27 bases between. The CDR3 runs 17 residues. The CDR3 here is CASTPRYGLAGGYEQFF. CDR3 nucleotide sequence: TGTGCCAGTACCCCCCGCTATGGACTGGCAGGCGGCTATGAGCAGTTCTTC.

This clonotype was seen a few times. This chain joins TRBV10-1 and TRBJ1-1; TRBD1 matches 7 bases. The length of the CDR3 is 16 residues. Trimming cost V 3 bases and J 2 bases; bases outside gene matches: 9. Germline V lookup: CDR1 WNHNN, CDR2 SYGVQD (reference sequence). In DNA, the CDR3 is TGCGCCAGCAGTGACGGGTTTGGGACAGACAACACTGAAGCTTTCTTT. Translating it yields CASSDGFGTDNTEAFF.

This clonotype was seen repeatedly, ten times or more. DNA of the CDR3: TGTGCCAGCAGCCGAGGGACAGGGGGCGCCTCCTACGAGCAGTACTTC. Its protein is CASSRGTGGASYEQYF. The chain uses TRBV3-1 and TRBJ2-7; 12 bases map to TRBD1. After removal of 4 bases from V and 0 bases from J, the junction contained 4 bases not matched to a gene. This CDR3 region has 16 residues. Germline loops: CDR1 LGHDT, CDR2 YNNKEL (reference sequence).

There are a few counts of this clonotype. The chain has TRBV5-5 and TRBJ1-3; D is unclear. Trimming stripped 2 bases from V and 0 bases from J, with 12 bases between. Germline CDR1 SGHKS, CDR2 YYEKEE (reference sequence). CDR3 size: 16 residues. The CDR3: CASSFGITSSGNTIYF. The CDR3, as DNA: TGTGCCAGCAGCTTCGGAATTACAAGCTCTGGAAACACCATATATTTT.

Many counts were recorded for this clonotype. The V call is TRBV6-1, the J call TRBJ2-5; either TRBD1 or TRBD2 may supply D (6 bases each). Trimming removed 3 bases at V and 4 bases at J, with 12 bases between. Germline V gene lookup returns CDR1 MNHNS and CDR2 SASEGT. The length of the CDR3 is 14 residues. The CDR3 sequence is CASSEPQGGETQYF. The DNA for the CDR3 is TGTGCCAGCAGTGAGCCACAGGGAGGAGAGACCCAGTACTTC.

This clonotype appeared a few times. J is TRBJ2-3 and V is TRBV5-5; TRBD2 matches 9 bases. Losses at the gene ends were 4 bases for V and 5 bases for J; bases not matched to a gene: 11. Germline-derived CDR1 and CDR2 are SGHKS and YYEKEE (reference sequence). This CDR3 contains 16 residues. CDR3 in amino acids: CASSRGGGAFLDTQYF. CDR3 nucleotide sequence: TGTGCCAGCAGCCGTGGCGGGGGGGCTTTCCTAGATACGCAGTATTTT. The entire variable domain, with the rest obtained from reference TRBV5-5 and TRBJ2-3, is as follows: DAGVTQSPTHLIKTRGQQVTLRCSPISGHKSVSWYQQVLGQGPQFIFQYYEKEERGRGNFPDRFSARQFPNYSSELNVNALLLGDSALYLCASSRGGGAFLDTQYFGPGTRLTVL.

This clonotype was seen at least ten times. The rearrangement links TRBV27 to TRBJ2-7; D is perhaps TRBD2 (5 bases). CDR3 length equals 13 residues. The V end was cut by 5 bases, the J end by 2 bases, with 10 bases between. CDR1 MNHEY and CDR2 SMNVEV come from the germline V gene (reference sequence). CDR3 residues: CASSPPGTYEQYF. For the CDR3, the DNA is TGTGCCAGCAGTCCGCCCGGGACCTACGAGCAGTACTTC.

This clonotype was counted once. This chain uses TRBV7-9 with TRBJ2-2; possible D gene TRBD1, 5 bases. Germline lookup yields CDR1 SEHNR and CDR2 FQNEAQ (reference sequence). The CDR3 length is 15 residues. V was pared by 1 base and J by 2 bases, with 8 bases between. CDR3 residues: CASSLVDTNTGELFF. CDR3 DNA: TGTGCCAGCAGCTTAGTGGACACAAACACCGGGGAGCTGTTTTTT.

Details on this clonotype: The conserved closing phenylalanine or tryptophan is absent in this CDR3, likely reflecting a read error. The J gene is TRBJ2-3, the V gene TRBV30, with TRBD2 identical over 9 bases. Looked up from germline, CDR1 is GTSNPN and CDR2 is SVGIG (reference sequence). The trim removed 4 bases at V and 5 bases at J, leaving 4 bases unmatched. This CDR3 has 13 amino acids. CDR3 amino acids: CAWTSGVGDTQYS. CDR3 coding DNA: TGTGCCTGGACTAGCGGGGTTGGAGATACGCAGTATTCT.

J is TRBJ1-2 and V is TRBV5-4; the D is unclear. Between the trimmed V and J ends, which lost 0 bases and 5 bases, there was a span of 5 bases. In germline, CDR1 is SGHNT, CDR2 YYREEE (reference sequence). The CDR3 totals 12 residues. Here the CDR3 DNA reads TGTGCCAGCAGCTTGGACTGGTATGGCTACACCTTC. Residues: CASSLDWYGYTF.

On this clonotype: With a far larger clone one base away, a read error is the likely cause. The gene calls are TRBV5-1 and TRBJ2-4, with a weak D call TRBD2 (5 bases). The CDR3 is 13 residues long. CDR1 is SGHRS and CDR2 is YFSETQ in the germline V gene. The DNA for the CDR3 is TGCGCCAGCAGCTTGCCGGGATACAATGAGCAGCTCTTC. Translation gives CASSLPGYNEQLF.

The V and J genes are TRBV7-2 and TRBJ2-1; a possible D gene is TRBD1 (6 bases). CDR1 and CDR2 (germline): SGHTA, FQGNSA. V shed 5 bases and J shed 5 bases, with 16 bases lying between them. This CDR3 is built from 15 residues. CDR3 loop: CASSREDSFHNEQFF. The CDR3 nucleotides read TGTGCCAGCAGCCGAGAGGACAGTTTTCACAATGAGCAGTTCTTC.

This clonotype was seen repeatedly, ten times or more. The CDR3 DNA is TGTGCCAGCAGTACCAACCCAGGGCGTACAGATACGCAGTATTTT. It specifies CASSTNPGRTDTQYF. The chain has TRBV12-3 or TRBV12-4 and TRBJ2-3; a weak D match, TRBD1 (5 bases). The CDR3 runs 15 residues. The ends were cut back, 5 bases at V and 3 bases at J, with 15 bases in the middle.

The chain recombines TRBV24-1 with TRBJ2-3; D unresolved. Trimming took 4 bases from V and 6 from J, leaving 13 bases between them. In germline, CDR1 is KGHDR, CDR2 SFDVKD. The CDR3 spans 14 residues. CDR3 DNA: TGTGCCACCAGTGAACCGACCAGCCGGGATACGCAGTATTTT. Translation gives CATSEPTSRDTQYF.

There are a few counts of this clonotype. V usage is TRBV28 and J usage is TRBJ1-2, with D hard to call. This CDR3 is 11 amino acids long. Germline CDR1 reads MDHEN; CDR2 reads SYDVKM. V was pared by 5 bases and J by 2 bases, with 3 bases between. CDR3 loop: CASSTNYGYTF. In DNA, the CDR3 is TGTGCCAGCAGTACGAACTATGGCTACACCTTC.

This chain connects TRBV15 to TRBJ2-5; TRBD1 is a possible D gene (8 bases). Trimming took 7 bases from V and 10 from J, leaving 16 bases between them. The CDR3 is 12 residues long. CDR1 LNHNV and CDR2 YYDKDF come from the germline V gene (reference sequence). CDR3: CATNRGGGHQYF. CDR3 nucleotides: TGTGCCACCAACAGGGGGGGGGGGCACCAGTACTTC.

The rearrangement joins TRBV10-1 to TRBJ2-3, with no clear D. The V and J ends lost 0 bases and 7 bases respectively, with 8 bases between them. The germline V gene has CDR1 WNHNN and CDR2 SYGVQD (reference sequence). CDR3 length: 13 residues. CDR3 amino acids: CASSESNTYTQYF. CDR3 sequence (DNA): TGCGCCAGCAGTGAGTCGAATACCTATACGCAGTATTTT.

The table lists this clonotype with many counts. J is TRBJ1-5 and V is TRBV3-1, with unresolved D. The CDR3 runs to 14 residues. V gave up 2 bases and J gave up 1 base, with 6 bases separating them. The V gene's germline CDR1 is LGHDT and CDR2 YNNKEL (reference sequence). The CDR3 loop reads CASSQQRSNQPQHF. Written as DNA, the CDR3 is TGTGCCAGCAGCCAACAGCGGAGCAATCAGCCCCAGCATTTT.

The chain couples TRBV6-9 to TRBJ1-3; D unclear. CDR1 MNHGY and CDR2 SVAAGI come from the germline V gene. V was pared by 4 bases and J by 4 bases, with 14 bases between. The CDR3 length is 15 residues. The CDR3 sequence: CASSFSGNGGNTIYF. The DNA for the CDR3 is TGTGCCAGCAGTTTCTCCGGGAACGGGGGAAACACCATATATTTT.